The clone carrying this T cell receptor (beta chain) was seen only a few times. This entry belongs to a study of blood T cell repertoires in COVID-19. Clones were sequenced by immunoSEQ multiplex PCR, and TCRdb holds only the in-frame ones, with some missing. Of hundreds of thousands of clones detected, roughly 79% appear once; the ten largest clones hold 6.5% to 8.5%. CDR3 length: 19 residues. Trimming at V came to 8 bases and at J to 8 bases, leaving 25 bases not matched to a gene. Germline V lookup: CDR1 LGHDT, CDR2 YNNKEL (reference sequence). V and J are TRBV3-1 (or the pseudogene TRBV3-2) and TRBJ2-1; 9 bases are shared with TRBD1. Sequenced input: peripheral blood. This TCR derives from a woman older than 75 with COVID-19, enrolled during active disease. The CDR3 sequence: CASDYLDRGEAGVIDEQFF. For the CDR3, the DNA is TGTGCCAGCGATTATTTAGACAGGGGGGAGGCGGGAGTTATCGATGAGCAGTTCTTC.